This TCR beta chain was identified during a study of OX40 agonist ivuxolimab in advanced cancers. Overall study findings and caveats: The study found among the lowest clonal expansion in partial responders at 0.1-3.0 mg/kg. Averaging showed that CD8+ T cells had more expanded clones than CD4+ did.

CDR3 length: 14 amino acids. V was pared by 5 bases and J by 7 bases, with 6 bases of the junction left unmatched. Germline assignment: CDR1 SEHNR and CDR2 FQNEAQ (reference sequence). To note about this clone: The target antigen is unknown.

Sequencing was performed with immunoSEQ multiplex PCR; in TCRdb, only in-frame clones are kept and a portion is missing. This table holds roughly 60,000 clones, about 88% found once. The sample was CD4+ or CD8+ T cells sorted from blood, taken in a trial of the OX40 agonist ivuxolimab. The TCR originated in an adult with an advanced solid tumor such as melanoma, head and neck, liver or kidney cancer. The chain is built from TRBV7-9 and TRBJ1-5, with 9 bases matching TRBD1. The CDR3 sequence is CASSRDREEQPQHF. The CDR3 DNA reads TGTGCCAGCAGCCGGGACAGGGAAGAACAGCCCCAGCATTTT.